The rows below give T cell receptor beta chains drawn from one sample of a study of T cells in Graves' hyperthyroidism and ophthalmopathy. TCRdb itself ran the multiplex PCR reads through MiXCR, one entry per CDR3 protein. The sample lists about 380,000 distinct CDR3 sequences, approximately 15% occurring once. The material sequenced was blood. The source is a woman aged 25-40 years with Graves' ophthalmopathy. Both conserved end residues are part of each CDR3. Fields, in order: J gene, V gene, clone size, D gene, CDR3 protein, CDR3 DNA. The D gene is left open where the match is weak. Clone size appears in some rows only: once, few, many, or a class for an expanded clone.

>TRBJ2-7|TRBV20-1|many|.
CSASPGGYEQYF
TGCAGTGCTAGCCCCGGGGGCTACGAGCAGTACTTC
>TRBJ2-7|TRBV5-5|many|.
CASSWGLYRDEQYF
TGTGCCAGCAGCTGGGGACTTTATCGGGACGAGCAGTACTTC
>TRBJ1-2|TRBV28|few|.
CASSLLSQGYGYTF
TGTGCCAGCAGTTTACTCTCTCAGGGGTATGGCTACACCTTC
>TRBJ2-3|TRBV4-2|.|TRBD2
CASSQWTSADTQYF
TGTGCCAGCAGCCAGTGGACTAGCGCAGATACGCAGTATTTT
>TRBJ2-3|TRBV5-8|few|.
CASSSPGSPVSTDTQYF
TGTGCCAGCAGTTCTCCGGGATCCCCTGTGAGCACAGATACGCAGTATTTT
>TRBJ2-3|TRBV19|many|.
CASSIDRRRDTQYF
TGTGCCAGTAGTATAGATCGTCGTCGCGATACGCAGTATTTT
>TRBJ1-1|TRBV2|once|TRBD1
CASSSRGEGQGGQTFF
TGTGCCAGCAGCTCGCGGGGGGAGGGACAGGGGGGGCAAACTTTCTTT
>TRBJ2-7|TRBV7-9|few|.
CASSLVGASEQYF
TGTGCCAGCAGCTTAGTCGGGGCCTCCGAGCAGTACTTC
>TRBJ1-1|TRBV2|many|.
CASIQYNEAFF
TGTGCCAGCATTCAGTATAATGAAGCTTTCTTT
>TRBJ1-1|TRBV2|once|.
CTVGEGGPNTEAFF
TGTACTGTGGGGGAAGGGGGACCGAACACTGAAGCTTTCTTT
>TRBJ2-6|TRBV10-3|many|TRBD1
CAISTPPRQGSSGANVLTF
TGTGCCATCAGTACCCCGCCTCGACAGGGGAGCTCTGGGGCCAACGTCCTGACTTTC
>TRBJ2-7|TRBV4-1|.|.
CASSQMGTEGSYEQYF
TGCGCCAGCAGCCAGATGGGGACGGAAGGATCCTACGAGCAGTACTTC
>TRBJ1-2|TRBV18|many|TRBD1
CASSYRTGVDYGYTF
TGTGCCAGCTCTTACCGGACAGGCGTCGACTATGGCTACACCTTC
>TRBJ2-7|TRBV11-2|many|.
CASSPRWAGTYEQYF
TGTGCCAGCAGCCCCCGATGGGCGGGAACCTACGAGCAGTACTTC
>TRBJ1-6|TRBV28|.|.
CASSAEFYNSPLHF
TGTGCCAGCAGTGCGGAGTTCTATAATTCACCCCTCCACTTT
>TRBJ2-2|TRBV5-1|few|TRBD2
CASSLRSGGVFNTGELFF
TGCGCCAGCAGCTTGAGAAGCGGGGGGGTCTTTAACACCGGGGAGCTGTTTTTT
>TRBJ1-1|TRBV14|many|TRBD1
CASSHRTGLNTEAFF
TGTGCCAGCAGCCACCGGACAGGTTTGAACACTGAAGCTTTCTTT
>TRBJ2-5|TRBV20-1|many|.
CSAEVVGETQYF
TGCAGTGCCGAGGTAGTTGGTGAGACCCAGTACTTC
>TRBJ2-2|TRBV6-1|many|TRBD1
CATKRVWTGNTGELFF
TGTGCCACCAAAAGGGTGTGGACAGGGAACACCGGGGAGCTGTTTTTT
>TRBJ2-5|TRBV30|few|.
CAWSGEDVKTQYF
TGTGCCTGGAGTGGTGAGGACGTAAAGACCCAGTACTTC
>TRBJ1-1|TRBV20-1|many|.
CSAREPTGNTEAFF
TGCAGTGCTAGAGAACCGACAGGGAACACTGAAGCTTTCTTT
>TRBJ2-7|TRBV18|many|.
CASSTGYEQYF
TGTGCCAGCTCAACGGGGTACGAGCAGTACTTC
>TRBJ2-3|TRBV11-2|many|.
CASSSMSRDTSLGTDTQYF
TGTGCCAGCAGCTCGATGTCCCGGGACACGTCGCTAGGCACAGATACGCAGTATTTT
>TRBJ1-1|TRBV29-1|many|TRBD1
CSGGTENTEAFF
TGCAGCGGGGGGACAGAGAACACTGAAGCTTTCTTT
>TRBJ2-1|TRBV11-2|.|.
CASSLAVETGNEQFF
TGTGCCAGCAGCTTAGCCGTGGAAACAGGCAATGAGCAGTTCTTC
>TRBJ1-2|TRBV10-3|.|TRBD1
CAISKQQGARGNGYTF
TGTGCCATCAGTAAACAACAGGGGGCGCGGGGGAATGGCTACACCTTC
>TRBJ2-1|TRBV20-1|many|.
CSARDRRVSYNEQFF
TGCAGTGCTAGAGATAGGCGGGTCTCCTACAATGAGCAGTTCTTC
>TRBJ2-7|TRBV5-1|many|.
CASSLSPPGTISYEQYF
TGCGCCAGCAGCTTGAGTCCGCCGGGGACCATCTCCTACGAGCAGTACTTC
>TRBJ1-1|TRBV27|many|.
CASSSQGYHNTEAFF
TGTGCCAGCAGTTCCCAAGGGTACCATAACACTGAAGCTTTCTTT
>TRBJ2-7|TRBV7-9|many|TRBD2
CASSSGLVGRYEQYF
TGTGCCAGCAGCTCGGGACTAGTTGGGCGCTACGAGCAGTACTTC
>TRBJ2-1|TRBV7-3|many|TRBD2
CASSPSGGGGNEQFF
TGTGCCAGCAGCCCTAGCGGGGGGGGTGGGAATGAGCAGTTCTTC
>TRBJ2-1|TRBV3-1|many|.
CASREESLGIYNEQFF
TGTGCCAGCAGGGAGGAGTCCTTAGGAATTTACAATGAGCAGTTCTTC
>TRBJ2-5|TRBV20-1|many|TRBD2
CSARDSVGLAGGQETQYF
TGCAGTGCTAGAGATAGCGTTGGGCTAGCGGGGGGACAAGAGACCCAGTACTTC
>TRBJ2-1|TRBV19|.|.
CASTWTHQETQFF
TGTGCCAGTACCTGGACCCACCAAGAGACCCAGTTCTTC
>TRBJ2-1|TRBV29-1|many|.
CSVGLGHVGNEQFF
TGCAGCGTTGGGTTGGGGCACGTCGGCAATGAGCAGTTCTTC
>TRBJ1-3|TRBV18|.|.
CASSPKRGWDTIYF
TGTGCCAGCTCACCTAAACGTGGGTGGGACACCATATATTTT
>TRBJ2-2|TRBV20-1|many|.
CSARDFDSNTGELFF
TGCAGTGCTAGAGACTTTGACTCAAACACCGGGGAGCTGTTTTTT
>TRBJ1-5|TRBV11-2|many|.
CASSLVSRCQDRKHQPQHF
TGTGCCAGCAGCTTAGTATCACGGTGTCAGGACAGAAAACATCAGCCCCAGCATTTT
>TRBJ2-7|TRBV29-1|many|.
CSVTYEQYF
TGCAGCGTCACCTACGAGCAGTACTTC
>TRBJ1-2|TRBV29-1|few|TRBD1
CSVAPGTVGSGYTF
TGCAGCGTTGCCCCCGGGACAGTGGGTTCTGGCTACACCTTC
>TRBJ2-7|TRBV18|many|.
CASSPTGSYEQYF
TGTGCCAGCTCACCGACAGGCTCCTACGAGCAGTACTTC
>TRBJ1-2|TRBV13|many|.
CASSVYRGGALYGYTF
TGTGCCAGCAGCGTCTACAGAGGGGGGGCTCTGTATGGCTACACCTTC
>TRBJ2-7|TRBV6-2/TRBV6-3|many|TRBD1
CASSSFTRGSSYEQYF
TGTGCCAGCAGTAGTTTCACCAGGGGGTCCTCCTACGAGCAGTACTTC
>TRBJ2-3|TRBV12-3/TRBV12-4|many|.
CASSFNSDTQYF
TGTGCCAGCAGTTTCAATTCGGATACGCAGTATTTT
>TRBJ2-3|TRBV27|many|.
CASSLWGVGPPDTQYF
TGTGCCAGCAGTCTATGGGGGGTTGGCCCCCCAGATACGCAGTATTTT
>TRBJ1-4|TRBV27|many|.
CASSADRHEKLFF
TGTGCCAGCAGTGCAGATCGGCATGAAAAACTGTTTTTT
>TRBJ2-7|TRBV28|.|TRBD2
CASTLAGDSYEQYF
TGTGCCAGCACCCTAGCGGGGGATTCCTACGAGCAGTACTTC
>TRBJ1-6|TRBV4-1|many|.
CASSQDSRANSPLHF
TGCGCCAGCAGCCAAGATTCCAGGGCAAATTCACCCCTCCACTTT
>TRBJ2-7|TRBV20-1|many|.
CSALKQASSYEQYF
TGCAGTGCTTTAAAACAGGCAAGCTCCTACGAGCAGTACTTC
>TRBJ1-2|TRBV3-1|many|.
CASSQQGGYGYTF
TGTGCCAGCAGCCAACAAGGGGGCTATGGCTACACCTTC
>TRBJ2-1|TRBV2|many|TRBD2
CASSEDGGAYNEQFF
TGTGCCAGCAGCGAGGACGGGGGGGCCTACAATGAGCAGTTCTTC
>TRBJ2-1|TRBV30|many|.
CAWSAGGGYQFF
TGTGCCTGGTCTGCAGGGGGGGGGTATCAGTTCTTC
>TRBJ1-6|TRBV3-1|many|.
CASRKFQGTSPLHF
TGTGCCAGCAGGAAATTCCAGGGGACCTCACCCCTCCACTTT
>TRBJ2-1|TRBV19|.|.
CASTGTEGLNYNEQFF
TGTGCCAGTACTGGGACGGAAGGATTAAACTACAATGAGCAGTTCTTC
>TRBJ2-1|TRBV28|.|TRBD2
CASSPRGRGGFNEQFF
TGTGCCAGCAGCCCTCGGGGGCGCGGGGGGTTCAATGAGCAGTTCTTC
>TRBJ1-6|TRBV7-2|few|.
CAITEGQIKNSPLHF
TGTGCCATTACAGAAGGACAGATAAAAAATTCACCCCTCCACTTT
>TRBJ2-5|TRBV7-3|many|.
CASSPGGTDRVETQYF
TGTGCCAGCAGCCCCGGGGGAACCGACAGGGTAGAGACCCAGTACTTC
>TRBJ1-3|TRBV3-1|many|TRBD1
CASSPPGQGTNTIYF
TGTGCCAGCAGCCCTCCGGGACAGGGGACGAACACCATATATTTT
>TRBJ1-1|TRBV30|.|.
CAWEKDTEAFF
TGTGCCTGGGAAAAGGACACTGAAGCTTTCTTT
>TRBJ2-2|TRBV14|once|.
CASSQPPVTTGELFF
TGTGCCAGCAGCCAGCCGCCGGTCACCACCGGGGAGCTGTTTTTT